The following is a T cell receptor beta chain sequence with its context. Its specificity is not known. This CDR3 is 16 amino acids long. CDR1 GTSNPN and CDR2 SVGIG come from the germline V gene (reference sequence). J gave up 0 bases and V 2 bases, and 7 bases lay outside the gene matches. This specimen comes from a study of T cell responses to AZD1222 COVID-19 vaccine. Study results and limitations: Repertoires were sampled only after the peak T cell response. Across spike, vaccine-associated CD4 TCRs were found, dominant at 160-218 and 743-854. Donors were largely white British and mainly female; clonal diversity was possibly underestimated. Rises in breadth and depth of Spike-specific TCRs came after two AZD1222 doses.

The repertoire was sequenced with immunoSEQ multiplex PCR; TCRdb's copy has only in-frame clones and lacks some. The sample carries around 140,000 clones, around 94% recorded once. This sample comprised peripheral blood, obtained 28 days after the second AZD1222 dose. This sequence originates from an adult who received the AZD1222 COVID-19 vaccine. This chain connects TRBV30 to TRBJ1-5; 7 bases map to TRBD1. DNA of the CDR3: TGTGCCTGGAGTAAAGGGACAGTCTATAGCAATCAGCCCCAGCATTTT. This sequence encodes CAWSKGTVYSNQPQHF.